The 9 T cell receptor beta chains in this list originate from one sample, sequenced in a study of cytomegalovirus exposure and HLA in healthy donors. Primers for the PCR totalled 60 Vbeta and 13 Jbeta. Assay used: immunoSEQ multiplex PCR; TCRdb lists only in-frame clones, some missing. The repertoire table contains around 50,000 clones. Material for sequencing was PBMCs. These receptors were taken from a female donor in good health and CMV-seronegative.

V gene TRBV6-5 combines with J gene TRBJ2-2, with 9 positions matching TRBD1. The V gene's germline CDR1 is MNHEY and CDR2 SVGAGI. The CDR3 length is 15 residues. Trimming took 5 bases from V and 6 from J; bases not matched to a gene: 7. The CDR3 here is CASSPRDRAAGELFF. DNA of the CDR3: TGTGCCAGCAGTCCGCGGGACAGGGCGGCCGGGGAGCTGTTTTTT.

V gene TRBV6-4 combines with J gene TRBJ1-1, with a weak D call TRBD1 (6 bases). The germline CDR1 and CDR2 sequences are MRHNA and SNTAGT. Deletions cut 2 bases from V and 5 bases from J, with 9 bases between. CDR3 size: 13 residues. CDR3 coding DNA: TGTGCCAGCAGTGACACCAGGGGAACTGAAGCTTTCTTT. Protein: CASSDTRGTEAFF.

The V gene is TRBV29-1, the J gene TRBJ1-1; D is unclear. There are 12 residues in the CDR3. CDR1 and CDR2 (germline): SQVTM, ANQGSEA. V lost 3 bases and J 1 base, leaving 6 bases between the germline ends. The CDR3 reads CSVDGGNTEAFF. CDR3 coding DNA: TGCAGCGTTGACGGCGGGAACACTGAAGCTTTCTTT.

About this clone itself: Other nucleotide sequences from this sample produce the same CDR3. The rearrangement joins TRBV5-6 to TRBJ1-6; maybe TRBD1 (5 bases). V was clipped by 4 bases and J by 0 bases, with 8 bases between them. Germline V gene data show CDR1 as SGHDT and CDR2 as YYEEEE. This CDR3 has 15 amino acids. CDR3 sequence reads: CASSTGVSYNSPLHF. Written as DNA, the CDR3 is TGTGCCAGCAGCACGGGGGTCTCCTATAATTCACCCCTCCACTTT.

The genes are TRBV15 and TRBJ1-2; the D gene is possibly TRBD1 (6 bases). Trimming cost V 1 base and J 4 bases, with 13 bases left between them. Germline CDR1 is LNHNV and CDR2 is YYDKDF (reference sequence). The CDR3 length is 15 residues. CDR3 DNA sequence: TGTGCCACCAGCAGAGGACAGGTCCACCTCTATGGCTACACCTTC. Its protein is CATSRGQVHLYGYTF.

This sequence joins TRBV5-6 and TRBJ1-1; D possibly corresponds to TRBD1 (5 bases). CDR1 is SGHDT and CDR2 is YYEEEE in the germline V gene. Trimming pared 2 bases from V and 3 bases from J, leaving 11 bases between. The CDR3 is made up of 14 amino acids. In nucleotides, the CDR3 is TGTGCCAGCAGCTTCAGGGTGGGGTACACTGAAGCTTTCTTT. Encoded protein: CASSFRVGYTEAFF.

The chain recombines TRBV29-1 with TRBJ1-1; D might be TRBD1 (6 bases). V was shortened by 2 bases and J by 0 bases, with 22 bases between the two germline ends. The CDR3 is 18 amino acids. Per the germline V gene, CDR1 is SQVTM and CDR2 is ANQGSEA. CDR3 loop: CSVERQGMGTRVNTEAFF. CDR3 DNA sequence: TGCAGCGTTGAAAGGCAGGGGATGGGAACAAGGGTGAACACTGAAGCTTTCTTT.

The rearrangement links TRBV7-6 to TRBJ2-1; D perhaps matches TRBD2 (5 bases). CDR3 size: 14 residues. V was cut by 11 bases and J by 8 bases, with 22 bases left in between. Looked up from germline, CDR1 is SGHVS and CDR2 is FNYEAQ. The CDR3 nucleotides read TGTGCCGGCTCCTTTAGAGGAGGCTTGTATGAGCAGTTCTTC. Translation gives CAGSFRGGLYEQFF.

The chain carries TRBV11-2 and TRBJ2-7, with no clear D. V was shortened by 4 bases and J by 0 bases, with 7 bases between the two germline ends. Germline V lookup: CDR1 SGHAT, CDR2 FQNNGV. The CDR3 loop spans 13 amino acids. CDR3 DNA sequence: TGTGCCAGCAGCTCGTACAGCTCCTACGAGCAGTACTTC. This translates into CASSSYSSYEQYF.